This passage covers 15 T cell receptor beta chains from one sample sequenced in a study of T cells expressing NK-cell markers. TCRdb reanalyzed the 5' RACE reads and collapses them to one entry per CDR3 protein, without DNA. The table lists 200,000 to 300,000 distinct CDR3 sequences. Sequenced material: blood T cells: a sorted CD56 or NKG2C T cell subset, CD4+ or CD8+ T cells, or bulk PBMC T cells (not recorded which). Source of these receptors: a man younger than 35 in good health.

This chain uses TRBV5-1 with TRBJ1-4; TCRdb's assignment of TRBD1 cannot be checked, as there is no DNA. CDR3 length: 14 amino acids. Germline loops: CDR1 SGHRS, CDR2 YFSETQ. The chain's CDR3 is CASSLRDASEKLFF. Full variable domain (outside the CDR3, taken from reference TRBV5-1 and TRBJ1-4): KAGVTQTPRYLIKTRGQQVTLSCSPISGHRSVSWYQQTPGQGLQFLFEYFSETQRNKGNFPGRFSGRQFSNSRSEMNVSTLELGDSALYLCASSLRDASEKLFFGSGTQLSVL.

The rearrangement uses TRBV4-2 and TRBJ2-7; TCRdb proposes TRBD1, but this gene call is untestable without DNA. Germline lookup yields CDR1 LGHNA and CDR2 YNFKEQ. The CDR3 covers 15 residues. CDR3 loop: CASSPVQGLTAEQYF.

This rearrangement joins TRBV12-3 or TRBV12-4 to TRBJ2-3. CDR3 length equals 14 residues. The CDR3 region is CASSLWELTDTQYF.

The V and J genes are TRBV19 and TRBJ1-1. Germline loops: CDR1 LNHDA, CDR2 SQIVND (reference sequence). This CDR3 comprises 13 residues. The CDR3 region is CASSEWPNTEAFF.

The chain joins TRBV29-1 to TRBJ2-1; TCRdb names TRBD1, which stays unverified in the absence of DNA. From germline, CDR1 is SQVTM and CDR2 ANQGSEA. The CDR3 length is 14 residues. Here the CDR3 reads CSVSSYRLGNEQFF.

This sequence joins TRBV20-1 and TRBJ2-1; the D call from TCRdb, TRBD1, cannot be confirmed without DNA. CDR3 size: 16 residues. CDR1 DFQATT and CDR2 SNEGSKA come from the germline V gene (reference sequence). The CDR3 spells CSARVQGAGIYNEQFF.

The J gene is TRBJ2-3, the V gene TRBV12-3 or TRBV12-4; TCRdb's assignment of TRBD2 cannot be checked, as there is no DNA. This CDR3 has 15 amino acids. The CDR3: CASRGLAGVTDTQYF.

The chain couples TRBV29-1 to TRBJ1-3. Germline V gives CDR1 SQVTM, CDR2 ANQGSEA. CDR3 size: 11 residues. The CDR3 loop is CSVERQNTIYF.

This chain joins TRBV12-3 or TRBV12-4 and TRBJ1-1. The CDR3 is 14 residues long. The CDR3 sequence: CASSASDYNTEAFF.

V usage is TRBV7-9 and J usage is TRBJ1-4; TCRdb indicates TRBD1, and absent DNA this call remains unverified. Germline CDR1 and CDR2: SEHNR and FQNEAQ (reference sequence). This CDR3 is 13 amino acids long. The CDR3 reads CASTRTGTEKLFF.

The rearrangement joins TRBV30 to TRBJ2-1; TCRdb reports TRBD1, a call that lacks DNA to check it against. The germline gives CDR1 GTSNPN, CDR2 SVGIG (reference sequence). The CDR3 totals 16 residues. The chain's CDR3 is CAWSTGTVLSYNEQFF.

The CDR3 protein is CASSFAHGSNTEAFF. The rearrangement uses TRBV12-3 or TRBV12-4 and TRBJ1-1. CDR3 size: 15 residues.

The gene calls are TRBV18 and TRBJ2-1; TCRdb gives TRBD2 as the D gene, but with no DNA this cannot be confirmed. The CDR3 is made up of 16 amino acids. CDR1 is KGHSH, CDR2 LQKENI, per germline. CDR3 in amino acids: CASSPEADSSYNEQFF.

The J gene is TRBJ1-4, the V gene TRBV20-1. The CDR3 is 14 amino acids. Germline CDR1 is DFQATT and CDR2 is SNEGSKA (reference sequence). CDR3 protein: CSARGGVTNEKLFF.

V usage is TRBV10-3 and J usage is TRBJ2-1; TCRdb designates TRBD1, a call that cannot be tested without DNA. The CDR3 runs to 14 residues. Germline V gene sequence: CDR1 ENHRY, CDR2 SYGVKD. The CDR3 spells CAIGLGQGMDEQFF.